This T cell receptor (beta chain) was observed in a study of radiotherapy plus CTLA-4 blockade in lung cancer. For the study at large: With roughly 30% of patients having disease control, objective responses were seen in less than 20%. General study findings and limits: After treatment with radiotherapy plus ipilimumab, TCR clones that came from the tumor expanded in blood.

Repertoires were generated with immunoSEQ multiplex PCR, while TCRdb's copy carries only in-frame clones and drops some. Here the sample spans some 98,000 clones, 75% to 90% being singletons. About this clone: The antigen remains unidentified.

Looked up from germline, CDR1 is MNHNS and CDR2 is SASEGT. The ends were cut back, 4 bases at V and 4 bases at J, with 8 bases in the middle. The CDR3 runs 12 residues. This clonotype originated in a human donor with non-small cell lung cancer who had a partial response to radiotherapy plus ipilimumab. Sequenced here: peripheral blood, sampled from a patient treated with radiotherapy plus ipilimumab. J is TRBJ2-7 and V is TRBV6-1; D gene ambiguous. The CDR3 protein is CASSGADYEQYF. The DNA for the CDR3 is TGTGCCAGCAGTGGGGCAGATTACGAGCAGTACTTC.